This paragraph reports one T cell receptor beta chain. This record belongs to a study of blood T cell repertoires in COVID-19. Study overall: Sites across the United States, Italy and Spain contributed samples from acute and convalescent COVID-19. T cells, B-cell-depleted T cells, or PBMCs provided the cDNA or gDNA that served as material.

Study processing details: Reference gene primers were amplified, and this amplification served to estimate nucleated cell counts. Assay used: immunoSEQ multiplex PCR; TCRdb lists only in-frame clones, some missing. V and J calls and clone size follow that table, whereas D and trimming were derived from the DNA. The sample yields roughly 300,000 clones, more than 75% seen once. This CDR3 contains 18 residues. Germline CDR1 SGHNT, CDR2 YENEEA. The junction had 11 bases not matched to a gene; V was cut back by 4 bases and J by 1 base. The sequence was obtained from a woman between 50 and 59 years old with acute or convalescent COVID-19. The rearrangement joins TRBV11-3 to TRBJ2-1; 9 nucleotides agree with TRBD2. Material: peripheral blood. Here the CDR3 reads CASSSSAGGISSYNEQFF. The DNA of the CDR3 is TGTGCCAGCAGCTCGTCTGCGGGAGGGATCAGTTCCTACAATGAGCAGTTCTTC.